This T cell receptor beta chain emerged from a study of cytomegalovirus exposure and HLA in healthy donors. Study results and limitations: Most TCR sequences were uncommon, yet certain public TCRs appeared in many donors. Relative to equally common others, HLA-associated TCR beta chains showed greater clonal expansion in a later analysis. Association of a missense DCLRE1C variant with TCR beta V- and J-gene trimming was reported in a later analysis. An apparent linkage of common viral pathogens to several of the most significant clusters emerged in a later analysis.

This CDR3 is built from 18 residues. Germline CDR1 reads MGHRA; CDR2 reads YSYEKL. V was clipped by 2 bases and J by 6 bases; unmatched bases: 19. Primers for the PCR totalled 60 Vbeta and 13 Jbeta. TCRdb's copy holds only in-frame clones and misses some; the assay was immunoSEQ multiplex PCR. In the table there are 85,000 to 100,000 clones, approximately 81% of which are singletons. In the case of this clone: As yet, its antigen is unknown.

The origin of this receptor is a woman in her thirties or forties in good health and CMV-seropositive. Sequencing was performed on PBMCs. The chain employs TRBV4-1 and TRBJ2-7, with 7 nucleotides matching TRBD2. CDR3 nucleotides: TGCGCCAGCAGCCAAAGGCAGGGAGGGGTAGGCGGCCCATCCGAGCAGTACTTC. It codes for CASSQRQGGVGGPSEQYF.